These T cell receptor beta chains were read from a single sample in a study of T-cell reconstitution after alpha-beta-depleted transplantation in children. MiXCR, run by TCRdb on the PCR reads, gives a single entry per CDR3 protein. The repertoire holds approximately 650,000 distinct CDR3 sequences, with around 13% as singletons. Sequenced here: PBMCs, sampled before TCRalphabeta/CD19-depleted stem cell transplant. These receptors came from a girl under 10 years old with congenital amegakaryocytic thrombocytopenia, due to receive a stem cell transplant. Both conserved end residues are part of each CDR3. D genes are given only for firm matches. Where a row states a size, it is once, few, many or the class of an expanded clone; other rows omit it.

V,D,size,J,DNA,CDR3
TRBV30,.,.,TRBJ2-2,TGTGCCTGGATCCTCTCCGCGAACACCGGGGAGCTGTTTTTT,CAWILSANTGELFF
TRBV5-1,.,few,TRBJ1-3,TGCGCCAGCAGTACAGGCCTCAGCTCTGGAAACACCATATATTTT,CASSTGLSSGNTIYF
TRBV29-1,TRBD1,few,TRBJ2-2,TGCAGCGTGGGGACAGGGTTTAACACCGGGGAGCTGTTTTTT,CSVGTGFNTGELFF
TRBV12-3/TRBV12-4,.,many,TRBJ2-1,TGTGCCAGCAGCAGAGGGGCCCAGGATGAGCAGTTCTTC,CASSRGAQDEQFF
TRBV12-3/TRBV12-4,.,many,TRBJ2-3,TGTGCCAGCAGTTTAGAACTCGGGGGCACAGATACGCAGTATTTT,CASSLELGGTDTQYF
TRBV6-5,TRBD2,few,TRBJ2-1,TGTGCCAGCAGTTATCCCGGGACTAGTAGTCCTGAGCAGTTCTTC,CASSYPGTSSPEQFF
TRBV5-1,TRBD2,.,TRBJ2-2,TGCGCCAGCAGCTTGATCGCTACTAGCGACGGGGAGCTGTTTTTT,CASSLIATSDGELFF
TRBV5-6,TRBD2,.,TRBJ2-1,TGTGCCAGCAGCTTGGCAGTGGGGTGGCTAGCGGATTACAATGAGCAGTTCTTC,CASSLAVGWLADYNEQFF
TRBV12-3/TRBV12-4,.,many,TRBJ2-1,TGTGCCAGCAGTTTGGGGGCATCTATTGAGCAGTTCTTC,CASSLGASIEQFF
TRBV7-9,.,.,TRBJ2-6,TGTGCCAGCAGCGTACAGGGTTGGGCTGGGGCCAACGTCCTGACTTTC,CASSVQGWAGANVLTF
TRBV12-3/TRBV12-4,.,.,TRBJ2-1,TGTGCCAGCAGAAAAAGTAGCGGCAGAAGACGTGAGCAGTTCTTC,CASRKSSGRRREQFF
TRBV5-1,.,many,TRBJ2-1,TGCGCCAGCAGCACCGGACAGTACAATGAGCAGTTCTTC,CASSTGQYNEQFF
TRBV5-1,TRBD2,.,TRBJ2-3,TGCGCCAGCAGTCCTACGACCGAGACTCTAGCGGGAAGCACAGATACGCAGTATTTT,CASSPTTETLAGSTDTQYF
TRBV7-3,.,.,TRBJ2-1,TGTGCCAGCAGCTTAATCGTAAGCGCGGGACCGGGTGAGCAGTTCTTC,CASSLIVSAGPGEQFF
TRBV5-1,TRBD1,few,TRBJ1-1,TGCGCCAGCGGAATGCCGGGACAGGGGACTGAAGCTTTCTTT,CASGMPGQGTEAFF
TRBV5-1,TRBD2,.,TRBJ2-2,TGCTCCAGCAAGCGGGACGCAGGACTAGCGGAGAACACCGGGGAGCTGTTTTTT,CSSKRDAGLAENTGELFF
TRBV2,.,.,TRBJ2-7,TGTGCCAGCAGCCCGAAAACTAGTCCCCTCTACTACGAGCAGTACTTC,CASSPKTSPLYYEQYF
TRBV12-3/TRBV12-4,.,many,TRBJ1-1,TGTGCCAGCGCCGAACCACAAGAGAACACTGAAGCTTTCTTT,CASAEPQENTEAFF
TRBV5-1,.,few,TRBJ2-2,TGCGCCAGCAGCTTGACAGATTCAAACACCGGGGAGCTGTTTTTT,CASSLTDSNTGELFF
TRBV20-1,TRBD1,many,TRBJ2-5,TGCAGTGCCAGAGGACAGGAGCAAGAAGAGACCCAGTACTTC,CSARGQEQEETQYF
TRBV27,TRBD2,few,TRBJ2-7,TGTGCCAGCAGTTTAGTGACTAGCGGGAGATACTACGAGCAGTACTTC,CASSLVTSGRYYEQYF
TRBV7-9,.,few,TRBJ1-6,TGTGCCAGCAGCTACGGTCGGGTGTCCTATAATTCACCCCTCCACTTT,CASSYGRVSYNSPLHF
TRBV28,.,many,TRBJ1-1,TGTGCCAGCAGTCCGCCCTTGGTGCGGAACACTGAAGCTTTCTTT,CASSPPLVRNTEAFF
TRBV20-1,TRBD2,few,TRBJ2-7,TGCAGTGCTACCGCGGGACTAGTGAGGGAAGAGCGGTACTTC,CSATAGLVREERYF
TRBV5-4,TRBD2,.,TRBJ2-3,TGTGCCAGCAGCCAAAAAGCCGGCAGCGGGGGCACAGATACGCAGTATTTT,CASSQKAGSGGTDTQYF
TRBV5-1,.,few,TRBJ1-4,TGCGCCAGCAGCTTGGCAGGGTACGAAAAACTGTTTTTT,CASSLAGYEKLFF
TRBV10-3,.,few,TRBJ2-5,TGTGCCATCAGTGGGCCAGGTAGTCAAGAGACCCAGTACTTC,CAISGPGSQETQYF
TRBV5-1,.,many,TRBJ2-7,TGCGCCAGCAGCGATATAGAAAACCCCTACGAGCAGTACTTC,CASSDIENPYEQYF
TRBV20-1,.,few,TRBJ1-4,TGCAGTGCTACCCGCCGGGGGGCCGAGTGGAATGAAAAACTGTTTTTT,CSATRRGAEWNEKLFF
TRBV20-1,.,.,TRBJ1-1,TGCAGTGCTAGTTCTATCTGGGACACTGAAGCTTTCTTT,CSASSIWDTEAFF
TRBV5-1,.,.,TRBJ2-2,TGCGCCAGCAGCTTGGAGTGGGGTACAGGGAGTCCCGGGGAGCTGTTTTTT,CASSLEWGTGSPGELFF
TRBV29-1,.,few,TRBJ1-1,TGCAGCGTTGGTTTTAAGGGAGAAGCTTTCTTT,CSVGFKGEAFF
TRBV5-1,.,few,TRBJ2-1,TGCGCCAGCAGCCCCTCCCAGGGGTACAATGAGCAGTTCTTC,CASSPSQGYNEQFF
TRBV20-1,TRBD2,few,TRBJ2-7,TGCAGTGCTAGAGTCGGGGCGGGAGCGTACGAGCAGTACTTC,CSARVGAGAYEQYF
TRBV7-9,TRBD2,many,TRBJ2-5,TGTGCCTCACGACTAGCGGGAGGGGAGACCCAGTACTTC,CASRLAGGETQYF
TRBV19,TRBD1,.,TRBJ2-7,TGTGACCGAACCGGGACAGAGTCCTACGAGCAGTACTTC,CDRTGTESYEQYF
TRBV20-1,.,.,TRBJ1-1,TGCAGTGCAACAATACAGCGAGCCATGAACACTGAAGCTTTCTTT,CSATIQRAMNTEAFF
TRBV5-1,TRBD2,.,TRBJ2-5,TGCGCCAGCAGCACCACTAGCGGGAGGGTCGGTTCGAGAGAGACCCAGTACTTC,CASSTTSGRVGSRETQYF
TRBV5-6,.,many,TRBJ2-5,TGTGCCAGCAGCTCTGACAGGCCAGAGACCCAGTACTTC,CASSSDRPETQYF
TRBV4-1,.,few,TRBJ2-1,TGCGCCAGCAGCCAAGAGGAGGCCCTCGGTTTCCATGAGCAGTTCTTC,CASSQEEALGFHEQFF
TRBV5-1,TRBD1,many,TRBJ1-6,TGCGCCAGCAGCTACGCGGGACAGGGTACGTCACCCCTCCACTTT,CASSYAGQGTSPLHF
TRBV11-1,TRBD2,few,TRBJ2-1,TGTGCCAGCAGCAGTAGGGTGGGACTAGCGGGATCGGCCTCCTACAATGAGCAGTTCTTC,CASSSRVGLAGSASYNEQFF